These 32 T cell receptor beta chains share one sample of origin, sequenced in a study of beta chain features in type 1 diabetes. General study points: TCRB CDR3 length was moderately but significantly reduced in all four CD4+ subsets of Type 1 diabetes patients.

Expressed TCRB transcripts were sequenced because the isolated RNA had all been reverse transcribed beforehand. Measured with immunoSEQ multiplex PCR; TCRdb has only the in-frame clones, and not every one. The data hold around 300,000 clones, with 15% observed a single time. For these TCRs, the target antigens are not known. The sequencing input was naive CD4+ T cells from blood. Receptors were obtained from a young man with type 1 diabetes.

This clone has more than one count but fewer than ten. The genes are TRBV28 and TRBJ2-7, with D unclear. V lost 6 bases and J 3 bases, leaving 18 bases between the germline ends. Germline V CDR1 and CDR2: MDHEN, SYDVKM. The CDR3 is made up of 15 amino acids. DNA for the CDR3: TGTGCCAGCAGCCCCCTCATGGCTACTATCTACGAGCAGTACTTC. Protein sequence: CASSPLMATIYEQYF.

This clone was seen more than once but under ten times. The chain recombines TRBV5-1 with TRBJ2-7; TRBD1 aligns across 7 bases. The CDR3 consists of 14 residues. J gave up 3 bases and V 7 bases, and 10 bases lay outside the gene matches. Germline CDR1 is SGHRS and CDR2 is YFSETQ. CDR3 protein: CASAKPGQYYEQYF. Written as DNA, the CDR3 is TGCGCCAGCGCCAAACCGGGACAGTACTACGAGCAGTACTTC.

The V gene is TRBV19, the J gene TRBJ2-3; 7 bases are shared with TRBD1. Trimming cost V 5 bases and J 1 base; bases outside gene matches: 6. This CDR3 has 15 amino acids. Germline V gives CDR1 LNHDA, CDR2 SQIVND (reference sequence). CDR3 region: CASSPAGQGTDTQYF. In DNA form, the CDR3 reads TGTGCCAGTAGTCCCGCTGGACAGGGCACAGATACGCAGTATTTT.

This clone appeared a few times. The chain uses TRBV18 and TRBJ2-3; D is perhaps TRBD2 (5 bases). The CDR3 contains 14 residues. The V gene's germline CDR1 is KGHSH and CDR2 LQKENI. The V end lost 2 bases, the J end lost 3 bases, and 9 bases lay between the germline ends. The CDR3 region has the DNA TGTGCCAGCTCACCATCGACGGGGACAGATACGCAGTATTTT. It encodes CASSPSTGTDTQYF.

A few counts support this clone. The chain uses TRBV20-1 and TRBJ2-7, with D possibly TRBD1 on 5 matching bases. V gave up 6 bases and J gave up 1 base, with 7 bases separating them. The CDR3 has 11 amino acids. CDR1 DFQATT and CDR2 SNEGSKA come from the germline V gene (reference sequence). CDR3: CSAYRSYEQYF. Written as DNA, the CDR3 is TGCAGTGCGTACAGGTCCTACGAGCAGTACTTC.

This clone was found a few times. V gene TRBV15 combines with J gene TRBJ2-6; no clear D gene. With 2 bases removed from V and 0 bases from J, the gap between germline ends came to 5 bases. The V gene's germline CDR1 is LNHNV and CDR2 YYDKDF (reference sequence). This CDR3 is 15 amino acids long. CDR3 DNA sequence: TGTGCCACCAGCAGAAAGAGCTCTGGGGCCAACGTCCTGACTTTC. It translates to CATSRKSSGANVLTF. Complete variable domain (other parts from reference TRBV15 and TRBJ2-6): DAMVIQNPRYQVTQFGKPVTLSCSQTLNHNVMYWYQQKSSQAPKLLFHYYDKDFNNEADTPDNFQSRRPNTSFCFLDIRSPGLGDTAMYLCATSRKSSGANVLTFGAGSRLTVL.

This clone was recorded a few times. The V and J genes are TRBV11-2 and TRBJ2-7; TRBD2 is a possible D gene (7 bases). CDR1 and CDR2 (germline): SGHAT, FQNNGV. This CDR3 has 15 residues. Trimming stripped 1 base from V and 5 bases from J, with 15 bases between. The CDR3 DNA sequence: TGTGCCAGCAGCTTAGTAGGGGGAGGGATAGACGAGCAGTACTTC. This gives the protein CASSLVGGGIDEQYF.

V usage is TRBV5-4 and J usage is TRBJ2-1, with D possibly TRBD1 on 6 matching bases. V shed 5 bases and J shed 1 base, with 10 bases lying between them. Germline lookup yields CDR1 SGHNT and CDR2 YYREEE (reference sequence). The CDR3 has 14 amino acids. This CDR3 is CASSSRGSYNEQFF. DNA of the CDR3: TGTGCCAGCAGTTCCAGGGGTTCCTACAATGAGCAGTTCTTC.

The V call is TRBV9, the J call TRBJ2-7; perhaps TRBD1 as D (5 bases). The CDR3 has 16 amino acids. Trimming shortened V by 0 bases and J by 1 base, and 14 bases separated the two germline ends. The V gene's germline CDR1 is SGDLS and CDR2 YYNGEE. Written as DNA, the CDR3 is TGTGCCAGCAGCGTAGGACAGCGAGATTTGTCCTACGAGCAGTACTTC. Residues: CASSVGQRDLSYEQYF. Full variable domain (remainder filled in from reference TRBV9 and TRBJ2-7): DSGVTQTPKHLITATGQRVTLRCSPRSGDLSVYWYQQSLDQGLQFLIQYYNGEERAKGNILERFSAQQFPDLHSELNLSSLELGDSALYFCASSVGQRDLSYEQYFGPGTRLTVT.

This clone was detected only a few times. The V gene is TRBV27, the J gene TRBJ1-4, with TRBD1 matching 9 bases. CDR1 MNHEY and CDR2 SMNVEV come from the germline V gene (reference sequence). The V segment lost 3 bases and the J segment 8 bases; nucleotides outside the gene matches: 4. The CDR3 sequence is 14 residues long. The CDR3 nucleotides are TGTGCCAGCAGTTTGTCCGGGACAGGGGAAAAACTGTTTTTT. This codes for CASSLSGTGEKLFF. Variable domain in full (rest from reference TRBV27 and TRBJ1-4): EAQVTQNPRYLITVTGKKLTVTCSQNMNHEYMSWYRQDPGLGLRQIYYSMNVEVTDKGDVPEGYKVSRKEKRNFPLILESPSPNQTSLYFCASSLSGTGEKLFFGSGTQLSVL.

This clone was counted only a few times. The chain carries TRBV27 and TRBJ1-5, with TRBD1 matching over 12 bases. Per the germline V gene, CDR1 is MNHEY and CDR2 is SMNVEV (reference sequence). The CDR3 extends over 16 amino acids. V shed 6 bases, J shed 7 bases, and the junction held 10 bases outside the gene matches. The CDR3 nucleotides read TGTGCCAGCAGGGGACAGGGGGCAATTACCGGGCAGCCCCAGCATTTT. Translated, it gives CASRGQGAITGQPQHF.

This clone was detected a few times. The chain employs TRBV23-1 and TRBJ2-5, with 13 nucleotides matching TRBD2. TRBV23-1 is an open reading frame whose function is uncertain. The V and J ends lost 1 base and 2 bases, in that order; junction bases with no gene match: 16. The CDR3 runs to 21 residues. DNA of the CDR3: TGCGCCAGCAGTCAATTTTCGAACGGACTAGCGGGAGTGGGTAGTCAAGAGACCCAGTACTTC. Translating it yields CASSQFSNGLAGVGSQETQYF.

V is TRBV21-1 and J is TRBJ2-7; the D call in the table, TRBD2, was not verified against the DNA. TRBV21-1 is an annotated pseudogene. The CDR3 sequence is 15 residues long. The DNA of the CDR3 is TGTGCCAGCAGCAACGCTAGCGGAAAGATGGGAGAGCAGTACTTC. This codes for CASSNASGKMGEQYF.

The CDR3: CASSRLFLAKNIQYF. CDR3 nucleotide sequence: TGTGCCAGCAGTCGTCTTTTTCTGGCCAAAAACATTCAGTACTTC. The chain couples TRBV28 to TRBJ2-4; D is ambiguous. The germline V gene has CDR1 MDHEN and CDR2 SYDVKM. V was trimmed by 5 bases and J by 1 base, leaving 12 bases between them. The CDR3 is 15 amino acids. Looking up the rest from reference TRBV28 and TRBJ2-4 gives the full variable domain: DVKVTQSSRYLVKRTGEKVFLECVQDMDHENMFWYRQDPGLGLRLIYFSYDVKMKEKGDIPEGYSVSREKKERFSLILESASTNQTSMYLCASSRLFLAKNIQYFGAGTRLSVL.

In its sample, this clone was seen a few times. The rearrangement joins TRBV5-4 to TRBJ2-4, with TRBD2 as a possible D gene (6 bases). Germline V gene data show CDR1 as SGHNT and CDR2 as YYREEE (reference sequence). V lost 2 bases and J 5 bases, leaving 20 bases between the germline ends. This CDR3 contains 17 residues. The DNA for the CDR3 is TGTGCCAGCAGCTTTTTTGCCCACCGGGGGAAGCAAAACATTCAGTACTTC. It is translated as CASSFFAHRGKQNIQYF.

This clone was seen a few times. The J gene is TRBJ2-1, the V gene TRBV18, with D hard to call. This CDR3 is built from 15 residues. Germline lookup yields CDR1 KGHSH and CDR2 LQKENI. Trimming removed 0 bases at V and 6 bases at J, with 12 bases between. The CDR3, as DNA: TGTGCCAGCTCACCACCGCTAGTCGGGTCCAATGAGCAGTTCTTC. Its protein is CASSPPLVGSNEQFF.

CDR3 in amino acids: CASSFRDRVRNSPLHF. CDR3 coding DNA: TGTGCCAGCAGCTTCCGGGACAGGGTTCGAAATTCACCCCTCCACTTT. V is TRBV5-6 and J is TRBJ1-6; 9 bases are shared with TRBD1. Trimming removed 2 bases from V and 7 bases from J; junction bases left unmatched: 7. The CDR3 consists of 16 residues. Germline values: CDR1 SGHDT, CDR2 YYEEEE. Looking up the rest from reference TRBV5-6 and TRBJ1-6 gives the full variable domain: DAGVTQSPTHLIKTRGQQVTLRCSPKSGHDTVSWYQQALGQGPQFIFQYYEEEERQRGNFPDRFSGHQFPNYSSELNVNALLLGDSALYLCASSFRDRVRNSPLHFGNGTRLTVT.

The CDR3 loop reads CAWNSGTSGYNEQFF. CDR3 DNA sequence: TGTGCCTGGAACTCCGGGACTAGCGGTTACAATGAGCAGTTCTTC. This chain uses TRBV30 with TRBJ2-1, with 11 bases that match TRBD2. The CDR3 length is 15 residues. Germline V lookup: CDR1 GTSNPN, CDR2 SVGIG (reference sequence). V was clipped by 4 bases and J by 4 bases; unmatched bases: 6.

The CDR3 spells CASRLRDRGLTEQFF. CDR3 nucleotides: TGTGCCAGTAGACTCCGGGACAGGGGGCTCACTGAGCAGTTCTTC. This chain uses TRBV19 with TRBJ2-1; 12 positions agree with TRBD1. The trim removed 6 bases at V and 9 bases at J, leaving 9 bases unmatched. Germline V CDR1 and CDR2: LNHDA, SQIVND (reference sequence). The CDR3 extends over 15 amino acids.

This chain joins TRBV6-5 and TRBJ2-7, with TRBD1 as a possible D gene (5 bases). The CDR3 contains 13 residues. Germline V gene sequence: CDR1 MNHEY, CDR2 SVGAGI. V lost 5 bases to trimming and J lost 3 bases, with 11 bases between them. CDR3: CASSRTRHYEQYF. Here the CDR3 DNA reads TGTGCCAGCAGTCGGACACGTCACTACGAGCAGTACTTC.

V gene TRBV7-9 combines with J gene TRBJ1-1; TRBD1 agrees at 8 bases. The germline CDR1 and CDR2 sequences are SEHNR and FQNEAQ (reference sequence). This CDR3 has 16 amino acids. Losses at the gene ends were 5 bases for V and 0 bases for J; bases not matched to a gene: 8. The CDR3, as DNA: TGTGCCAGCAGCCGGGGGCGGGACAGGATGAACACTGAAGCTTTCTTT. Amino acids: CASSRGRDRMNTEAFF.

This clone was recorded a few times. The chain joins TRBV6-1 to TRBJ2-5, with 9 bases aligning to TRBD2. Germline V gene lookup returns CDR1 MNHNS and CDR2 SASEGT. V lost 7 bases, J lost 5 bases, and 11 bases stayed unmatched. The CDR3 runs to 15 residues. The chain's CDR3 is CASNHIAGAHETQYF. For the CDR3, the DNA is TGTGCCAGCAACCATATAGCGGGGGCTCATGAGACCCAGTACTTC.

This chain connects TRBV5-1 to TRBJ2-3; D is possibly TRBD1 (5 bases). V was pared by 0 bases and J by 2 bases, with 7 bases between. The V gene's germline CDR1 is SGHRS and CDR2 YFSETQ. The CDR3 spans 14 residues. The CDR3: CASSLEGPTDTQYF. The CDR3, as DNA: TGCGCCAGCAGCTTGGAGGGGCCCACAGATACGCAGTATTTT.

This rearrangement joins TRBV15 to TRBJ1-2; 8 nucleotides match TRBD1. J lost 4 bases, V lost 2 bases, and 6 bases had no gene match. Germline CDR1 LNHNV, CDR2 YYDKDF (reference sequence). The CDR3 is made up of 15 amino acids. CDR3 nucleotide sequence: TGTGCCACCAGCAGACGAGGTCAGGGGGCCTATGGCTACACCTTC. Its translation: CATSRRGQGAYGYTF.

This chain links TRBV11-2 with TRBJ2-6; possibly TRBD2 for D (6 bases). Trimming removed 1 base from V and 8 bases from J, with 12 bases in between. CDR1 is SGHAT and CDR2 is FQNNGV in the germline V gene. The CDR3 has 15 amino acids. The CDR3 DNA reads TGTGCCAGCAGCTTAGGGAGTGGAGGGACCAACGTCCTGACTTTC. Residues: CASSLGSGGTNVLTF. The whole variable domain, filled in from reference TRBV11-2 and TRBJ2-6, reads EAGVAQSPRYKIIEKRQSVAFWCNPISGHATLYWYQQILGQGPKLLIQFQNNGVVDDSQLPKDRFSAERLKGVDSTLKIQPAKLEDSAVYLCASSLGSGGTNVLTFGAGSRLTVL.

This chain connects TRBV2 to TRBJ1-1; TRBD1 might be the D (5 bases). CDR3 length: 12 residues. V lost 5 bases, J lost 4 bases, and 8 bases lay in between. Germline V CDR1 and CDR2: SNHLY, FYNNEI. This CDR3 reads CASSSGFTEAFF. CDR3 sequence (DNA): TGTGCCAGCAGTTCAGGGTTCACTGAAGCTTTCTTT.

This clone showed up just a few times. CDR3 coding DNA: TGCAGCGTTGACAGACTTGCAGATACGCAGTATTTT. Amino acids: CSVDRLADTQYF. The J gene is TRBJ2-3, the V gene TRBV29-1; D is ambiguous. Trimming removed 3 bases at V and 4 bases at J, with 8 bases between. The CDR3 is 12 amino acids. Germline CDR1 SQVTM, CDR2 ANQGSEA.

This clone was recorded a few times. The rearrangement links TRBV30 to TRBJ2-5; tentatively, D is TRBD2 (5 bases). Germline CDR1 and CDR2: GTSNPN and SVGIG (reference sequence). Trimming pared 3 bases from V and 7 bases from J, leaving 9 bases between. The CDR3 is 11 amino acids. The CDR3 protein is CAWSPRGTQYF. CDR3 sequence (DNA): TGTGCCTGGAGCCCCCGGGGGACCCAGTACTTC.

The V call is TRBV7-2, the J call TRBJ2-3; D perhaps matches TRBD1 (6 bases). Germline CDR1 reads SGHTA; CDR2 reads FQGNSA. The CDR3 length is 15 residues. V lost 2 bases to trimming and J lost 2 bases, with 11 bases between them. The CDR3 nucleotides read TGTGCCAGCAGCTTAATTCAGGGGACCACAGATACGCAGTATTTT. It is translated as CASSLIQGTTDTQYF.

In its sample, this clone was seen a few times. The chain recombines TRBV27 with TRBJ2-4; perhaps TRBD1 as D (6 bases). There are 14 residues in the CDR3. V shed 5 bases and J shed 3 bases, with 11 bases lying between them. Looked up from germline, CDR1 is MNHEY and CDR2 is SMNVEV (reference sequence). The CDR3 DNA sequence: TGTGCCAGCAGTCGGACAGCAAACAAAAACATTCAGTACTTC. It specifies CASSRTANKNIQYF.

This clone has more than one count but fewer than ten. The V and J genes are TRBV29-1 and TRBJ2-3; 7 nucleotides agree with TRBD1. Germline CDR1 reads SQVTM; CDR2 reads ANQGSEA. With V trimmed by 7 bases and J by 3 bases, 4 bases remained unmatched. The CDR3 spans 12 residues. The CDR3 nucleotides are TGCAGCGCCACGACAGGGACAGATACGCAGTATTTT. This codes for CSATTGTDTQYF.

This chain uses TRBV11-2 with TRBJ1-2; perhaps TRBD1 as D (5 bases). The V end was cut by 1 base, the J end by 1 base, with 19 bases between. There are 18 residues in the CDR3. CDR1 and CDR2 (germline): SGHAT, FQNNGV. CDR3: CASSLVGRGAGVNYGYTF. CDR3 sequence (DNA): TGTGCCAGCAGCTTAGTGGGGCGCGGGGCAGGAGTTAACTATGGCTACACCTTC.